There are many counts of the clone carrying this T cell receptor (beta chain). Its specificity is unknown. This record comes from a study of T cells in Graves' hyperthyroidism and ophthalmopathy. General study findings and limits: Blood also held most thyroid clonotypes expanded beyond 0.001.

Trimming pared 2 bases from V and 2 bases from J, leaving 13 bases between. Germline CDR1 SGHVS, CDR2 FNYEAQ. The CDR3 extends over 16 amino acids. Criteria for exclusion of patients were uncontrolled infection, other autoimmune disease, pregnancy or lactation. Orbital computed tomography, thyroid ultrasound, serum thyroxine and TRAb, and clinical symptoms together informed the diagnoses. There were TCR beta CDR3 regions amplified from RNA transcripts. HTBI primers were employed in a first-round RT-PCR of the TCR CDR3. A single record per CDR3 protein comes from TCRdb applying MiXCR to the multiplex PCR reads. The data contain some 360,000 distinct CDR3 sequences, less than 20% of them singletons.

Sample: blood. The chain is built from TRBV7-6 and TRBJ2-1, with D possibly TRBD2 on 6 matching bases. This sequence originates from a woman in her 40s with Graves' ophthalmopathy. The CDR3 DNA follows: TGTGCCAGCAGCTTACGGGCCGGGAGCGCCTACAATGAGCAGTTCTTC. This sequence encodes CASSLRAGSAYNEQFF.